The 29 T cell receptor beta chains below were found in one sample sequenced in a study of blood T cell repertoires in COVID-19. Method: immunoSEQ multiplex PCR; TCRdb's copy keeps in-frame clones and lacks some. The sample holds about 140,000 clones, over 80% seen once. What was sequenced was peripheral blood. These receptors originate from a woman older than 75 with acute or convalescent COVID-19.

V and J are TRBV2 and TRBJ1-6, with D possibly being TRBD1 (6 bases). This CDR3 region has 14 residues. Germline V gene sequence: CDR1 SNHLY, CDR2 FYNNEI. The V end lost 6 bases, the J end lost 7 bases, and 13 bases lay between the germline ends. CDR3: CASRSDRENSPLHF. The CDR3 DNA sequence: TGTGCCAGCAGGTCGGACAGAGAGAATTCACCCCTCCACTTT.

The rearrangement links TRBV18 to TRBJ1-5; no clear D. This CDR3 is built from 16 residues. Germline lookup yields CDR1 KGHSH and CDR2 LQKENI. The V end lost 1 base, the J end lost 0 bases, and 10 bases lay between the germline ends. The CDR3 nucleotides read TGTGCCAGCTCACCACAGGGAGGAGGTAGCAATCAGCCCCAGCATTTT. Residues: CASSPQGGGSNQPQHF.

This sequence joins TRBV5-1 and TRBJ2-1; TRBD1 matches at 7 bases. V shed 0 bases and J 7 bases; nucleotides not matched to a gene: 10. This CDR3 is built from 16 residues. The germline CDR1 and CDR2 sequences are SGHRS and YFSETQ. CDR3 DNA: TGCGCCAGCAGCTTGGCCGGGACAGAATGGGGGAATGAGCAGTTCTTC. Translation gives CASSLAGTEWGNEQFF.

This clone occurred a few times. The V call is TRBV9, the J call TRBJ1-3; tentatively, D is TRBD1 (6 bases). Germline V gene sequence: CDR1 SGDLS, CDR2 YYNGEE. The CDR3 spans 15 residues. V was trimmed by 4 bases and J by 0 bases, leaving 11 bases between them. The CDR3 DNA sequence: TGTGCCAGCAGCTCAATGACAGGCTCTGGAAACACCATATATTTT. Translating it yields CASSSMTGSGNTIYF.

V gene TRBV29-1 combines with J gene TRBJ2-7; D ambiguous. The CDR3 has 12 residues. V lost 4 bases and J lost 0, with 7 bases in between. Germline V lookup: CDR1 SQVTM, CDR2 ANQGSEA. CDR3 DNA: TGCAGCGTTGGCGCGAGCTCCTACGAGCAGTACTTC. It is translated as CSVGASSYEQYF.

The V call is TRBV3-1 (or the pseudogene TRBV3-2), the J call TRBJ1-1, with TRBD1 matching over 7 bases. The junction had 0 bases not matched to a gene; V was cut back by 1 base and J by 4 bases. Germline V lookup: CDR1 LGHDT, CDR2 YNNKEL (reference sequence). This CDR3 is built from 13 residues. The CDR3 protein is CASSQAGGTEAFF. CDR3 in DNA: TGTGCCAGCAGCCAAGCAGGGGGCACTGAAGCTTTCTTT.

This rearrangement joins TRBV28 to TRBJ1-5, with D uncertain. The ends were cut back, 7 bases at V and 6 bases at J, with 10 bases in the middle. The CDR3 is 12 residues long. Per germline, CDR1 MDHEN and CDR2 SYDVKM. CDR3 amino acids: CASNRGGQPQHF. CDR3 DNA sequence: TGTGCCAGCAACCGGGGTGGTCAGCCCCAGCATTTT.

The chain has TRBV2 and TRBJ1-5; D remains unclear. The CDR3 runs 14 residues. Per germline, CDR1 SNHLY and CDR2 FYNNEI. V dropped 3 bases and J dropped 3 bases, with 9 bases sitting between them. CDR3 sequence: CASSDVQTNQPQHF. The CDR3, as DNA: TGTGCCAGCAGTGATGTACAAACCAATCAGCCCCAGCATTTT.

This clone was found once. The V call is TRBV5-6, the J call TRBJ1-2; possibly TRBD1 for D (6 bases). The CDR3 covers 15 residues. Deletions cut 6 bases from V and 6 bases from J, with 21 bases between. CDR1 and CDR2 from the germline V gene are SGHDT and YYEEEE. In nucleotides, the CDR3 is TGTGCCAGCACCCGTCGAAACAGGGTTAGCCATGGCTACACCTTC. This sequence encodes CASTRRNRVSHGYTF.

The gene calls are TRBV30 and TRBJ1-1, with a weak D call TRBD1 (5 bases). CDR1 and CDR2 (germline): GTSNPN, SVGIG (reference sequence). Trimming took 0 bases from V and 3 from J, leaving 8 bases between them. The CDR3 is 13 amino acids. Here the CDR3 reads CAWSVDRHTEAFF. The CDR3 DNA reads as TGTGCCTGGAGTGTCGACAGACACACTGAAGCTTTCTTT.

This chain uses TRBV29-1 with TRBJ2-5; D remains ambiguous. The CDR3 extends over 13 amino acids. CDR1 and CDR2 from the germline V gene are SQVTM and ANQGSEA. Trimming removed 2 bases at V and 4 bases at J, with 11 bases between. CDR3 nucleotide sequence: TGCAGCGTTGAATCTCCAACGGGAGAGACCCAGTACTTC. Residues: CSVESPTGETQYF. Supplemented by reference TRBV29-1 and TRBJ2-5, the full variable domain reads SAVISQKPSRDICQRGTSLTIQCQVDSQVTMMFWYRQQPGQSLTLIATANQGSEATYESGFVIDKFPISRPNLTFSTLTVSNMSPEDSSIYLCSVESPTGETQYFGPGTRLLVL.

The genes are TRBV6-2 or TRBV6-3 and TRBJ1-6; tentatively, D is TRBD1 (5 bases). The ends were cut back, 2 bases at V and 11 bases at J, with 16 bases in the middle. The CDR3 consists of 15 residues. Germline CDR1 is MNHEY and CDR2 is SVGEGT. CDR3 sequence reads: CASSYPRQGEPPLHF. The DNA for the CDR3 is TGTGCCAGCAGTTACCCTCGGCAGGGCGAGCCACCCCTCCACTTT.

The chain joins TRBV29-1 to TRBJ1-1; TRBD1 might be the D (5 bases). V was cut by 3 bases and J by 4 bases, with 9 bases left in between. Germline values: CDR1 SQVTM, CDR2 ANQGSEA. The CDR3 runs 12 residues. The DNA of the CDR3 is TGCAGCGTTGATCCGGGGGGCACTGAAGCTTTCTTT. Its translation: CSVDPGGTEAFF.

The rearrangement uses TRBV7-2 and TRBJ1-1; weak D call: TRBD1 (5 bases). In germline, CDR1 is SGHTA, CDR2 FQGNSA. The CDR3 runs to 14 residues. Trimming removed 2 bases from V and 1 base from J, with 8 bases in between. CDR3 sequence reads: CASSLMTANTEAFF. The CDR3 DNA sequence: TGTGCCAGCAGCTTAATGACAGCGAACACTGAAGCTTTCTTT.

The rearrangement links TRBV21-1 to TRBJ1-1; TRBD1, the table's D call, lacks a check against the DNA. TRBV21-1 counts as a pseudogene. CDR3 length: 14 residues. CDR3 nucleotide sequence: TGTGCCAGCAGCAAAGTGTGGGGCAACACTGAAGCTTTCTTT. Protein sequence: CASSKVWGNTEAFF.

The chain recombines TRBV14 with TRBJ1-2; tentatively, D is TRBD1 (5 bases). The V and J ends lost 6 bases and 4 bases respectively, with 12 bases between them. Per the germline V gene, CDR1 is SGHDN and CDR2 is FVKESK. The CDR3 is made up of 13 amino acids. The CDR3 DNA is TGTGCCAGCAGTATAGGGGCCCTCTATGGCTACACCTTC. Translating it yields CASSIGALYGYTF.

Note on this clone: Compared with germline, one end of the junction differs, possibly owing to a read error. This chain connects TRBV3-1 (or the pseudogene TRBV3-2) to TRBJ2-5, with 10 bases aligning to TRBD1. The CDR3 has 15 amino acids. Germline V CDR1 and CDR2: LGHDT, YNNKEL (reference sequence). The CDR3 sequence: CASSKDRGLLETQYF. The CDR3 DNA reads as TGTGCCAGCAGCAAAGACAGGGGGCTCCTTGAGACCCAGTACTTC.

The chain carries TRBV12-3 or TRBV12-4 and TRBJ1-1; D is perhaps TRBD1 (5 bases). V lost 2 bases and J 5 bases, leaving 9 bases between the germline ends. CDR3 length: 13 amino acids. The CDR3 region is CASSLRQGTEAFF. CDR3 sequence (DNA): TGTGCCAGCAGTTTACGGCAGGGAACTGAAGCTTTCTTT.

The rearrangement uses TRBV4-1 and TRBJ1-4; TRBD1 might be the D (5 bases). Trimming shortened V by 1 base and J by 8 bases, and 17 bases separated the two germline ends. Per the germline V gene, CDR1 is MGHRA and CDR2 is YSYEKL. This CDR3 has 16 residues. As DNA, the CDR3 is TGCGCCAGCAGCCAAGGATCGGGGGGTAGCCGGGAAAAACTGTTTTTT. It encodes CASSQGSGGSREKLFF.

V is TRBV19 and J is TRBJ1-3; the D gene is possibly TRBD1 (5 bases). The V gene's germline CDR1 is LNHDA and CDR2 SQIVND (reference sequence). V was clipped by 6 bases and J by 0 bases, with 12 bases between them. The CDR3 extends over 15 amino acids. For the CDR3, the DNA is TGTGCCAGTAGACAGGAACTCAGCTCTGGAAACACCATATATTTT. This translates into CASRQELSSGNTIYF.

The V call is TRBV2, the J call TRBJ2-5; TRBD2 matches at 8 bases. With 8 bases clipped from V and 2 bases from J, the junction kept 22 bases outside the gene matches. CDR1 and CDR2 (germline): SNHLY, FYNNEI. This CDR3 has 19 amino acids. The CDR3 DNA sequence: TGTGCCAGCGAAGGGACAATCACGGGGGGGGCCTTCTTTCAAGAGACCCAGTACTTC. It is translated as CASEGTITGGAFFQETQYF.

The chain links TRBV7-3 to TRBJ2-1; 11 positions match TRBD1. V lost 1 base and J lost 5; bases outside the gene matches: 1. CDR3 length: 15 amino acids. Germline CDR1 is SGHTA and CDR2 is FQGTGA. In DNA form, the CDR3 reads TGTGCCAGCAGCTTAAGGGGACAGGGGGACAATGAGCAGTTCTTC. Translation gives CASSLRGQGDNEQFF.

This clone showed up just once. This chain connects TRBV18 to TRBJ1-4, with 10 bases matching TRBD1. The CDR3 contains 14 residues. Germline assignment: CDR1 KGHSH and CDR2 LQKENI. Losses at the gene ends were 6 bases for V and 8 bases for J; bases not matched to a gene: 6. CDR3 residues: CASSHGTGEEKLFF. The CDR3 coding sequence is TGTGCCAGCTCCCACGGGACAGGGGAGGAAAAACTGTTTTTT.

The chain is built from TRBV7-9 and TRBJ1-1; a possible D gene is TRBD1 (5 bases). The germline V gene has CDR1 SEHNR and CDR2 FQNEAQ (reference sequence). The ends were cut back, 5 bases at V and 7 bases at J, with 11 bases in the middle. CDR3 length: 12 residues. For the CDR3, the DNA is TGTGCCAGCAGCAAACGACAGCTTGAAGCTTTCTTT. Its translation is CASSKRQLEAFF.

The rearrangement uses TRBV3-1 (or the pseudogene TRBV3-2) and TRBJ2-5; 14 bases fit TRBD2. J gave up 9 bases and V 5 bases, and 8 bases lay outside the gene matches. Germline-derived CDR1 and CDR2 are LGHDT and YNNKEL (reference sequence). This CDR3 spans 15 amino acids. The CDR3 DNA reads TGTGCCAGCAGCTACGCGGGACTAGCGGGGGAGGCCCAGTACTTC. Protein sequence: CASSYAGLAGEAQYF.

The CDR3 bases are TGCAGCGTTGAAGGGCTAGCCGGCGAGACCCAGTACTTC. This translates into CSVEGLAGETQYF. This chain uses TRBV29-1 with TRBJ2-5; TRBD2 might be the D (5 bases). In germline, CDR1 is SQVTM, CDR2 ANQGSEA. Trimming pared 1 base from V and 5 bases from J, leaving 11 bases between. The CDR3 consists of 13 residues.

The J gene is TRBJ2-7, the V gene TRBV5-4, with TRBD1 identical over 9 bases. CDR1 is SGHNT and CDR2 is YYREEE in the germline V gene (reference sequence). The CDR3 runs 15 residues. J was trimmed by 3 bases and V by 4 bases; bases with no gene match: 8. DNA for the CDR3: TGTGCCAGCAGCCCCTCGACAGGGGGAAACTACGAGCAGTACTTC. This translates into CASSPSTGGNYEQYF.

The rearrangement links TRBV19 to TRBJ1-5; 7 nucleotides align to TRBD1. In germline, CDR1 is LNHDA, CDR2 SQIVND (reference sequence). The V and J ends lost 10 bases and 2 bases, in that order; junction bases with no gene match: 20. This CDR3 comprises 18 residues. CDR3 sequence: CATKSSRRGGLRNQPQHF. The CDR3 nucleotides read TGTGCCACCAAAAGCTCGCGGCGAGGGGGCTTACGCAATCAGCCCCAGCATTTT.

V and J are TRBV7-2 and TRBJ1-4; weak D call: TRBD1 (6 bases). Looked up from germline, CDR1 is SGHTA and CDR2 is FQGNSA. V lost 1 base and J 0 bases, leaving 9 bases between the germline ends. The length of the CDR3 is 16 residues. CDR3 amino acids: CASSLGRGATNEKLFF. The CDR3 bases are TGTGCCAGCAGCTTAGGCAGGGGTGCAACTAATGAAAAACTGTTTTTT.